The 5 T cell receptor beta chains presented below share a single source sample, sequenced in a study of Ad26.COV2.S vaccination and SARS-CoV-2 variants. Using immunoSEQ multiplex PCR, the repertoire was profiled, and TCRdb retains in-frame clones only, with some absent. The sample holds about 680,000 clones, around 92% seen once. Noted treatment: some 20 received Ad26.COV2.S at low or high dose, single or two shots; about 5 received placebo; per-sample allocation not given. Collection of samples fell on day 63 after the first vaccine or placebo injection. Here the sequenced sample was peripheral blood, taken in a trial of Ad26.COV2.S vaccine versus placebo. These receptor sequences come from a person between 18 and 59 years old who received the Ad26.COV2.S COVID-19 vaccine or a placebo.

This clone was picked up one time. The V and J genes are TRBV5-4 and TRBJ2-1; 7 bases agree with TRBD2. Germline-derived CDR1 and CDR2 are SGHNT and YYREEE (reference sequence). This CDR3 is 15 amino acids long. V gave up 2 bases and J gave up 4 bases; unmatched junction bases: 6. The CDR3 nucleotides are TGTGCCAGCAGCTTAGCGGGAAGACTATACAATGAGCAGTTCTTC. Encoded protein: CASSLAGRLYNEQFF.

The V gene is TRBV6-2 or TRBV6-3, the J gene TRBJ2-1; either TRBD1 or TRBD2 may fit D (5 bases each). V lost 4 bases to trimming and J lost 4 bases, with 17 bases between them. The germline CDR1 and CDR2 sequences are MNHEY and SVGEGT. The CDR3 runs 16 residues. CDR3 region: CASSFRDGNLYNEQFF. The CDR3 DNA reads as TGTGCCAGCAGTTTCCGGGACGGAAATTTGTACAATGAGCAGTTCTTC.

Notes on this clone: Distinct nucleotide sequences in the sample also encode this CDR3. This rearrangement joins TRBV30 to TRBJ1-4, with D perhaps TRBD1 (5 bases). Germline assignment: CDR1 GTSNPN and CDR2 SVGIG (reference sequence). V was pared by 0 bases and J by 4 bases, with 6 bases between. CDR3 length: 13 residues. CDR3: CAWSVGGNEKLFF. DNA of the CDR3: TGTGCCTGGAGTGTGGGGGGTAATGAAAAACTGTTTTTT.

The CDR3 bases are TGTGCCAGCAGCTTAGTTCTACAAGAGACCCAGTACTTC. It codes for CASSLVLQETQYF. This rearrangement joins TRBV7-6 to TRBJ2-5; no firm D call. This CDR3 has 13 amino acids. Per the germline V gene, CDR1 is SGHVS and CDR2 is FNYEAQ. V lost 1 base and J 2 bases, leaving 5 bases between the germline ends.

The chain joins TRBV11-2 to TRBJ1-5, with TRBD1 as a possible D gene (5 bases). Trimming removed 5 bases at V and 5 bases at J, with 13 bases between. The germline CDR1 and CDR2 sequences are SGHAT and FQNNGV. The CDR3 runs to 14 residues. The CDR3 reads CASSPGGTHQPQHF. The CDR3 DNA reads TGTGCCAGCAGCCCTGGGGGTACCCATCAGCCCCAGCATTTT.